This entry lists 20 T cell receptor beta chains sequenced from one sample in a study of blood T cells in healthy people across ages. A sample-barcoded 5' primer and a J-beta primer mix were used in a second PCR of about 7 to 12 cycles. TCRdb re-analysed the 5' RACE reads in MiXCR, keeping a single row per CDR3 protein. In the table there are approximately 810,000 distinct CDR3 sequences, about 28% of which are singletons. Sample: blood. These receptors originate from a woman aged 80 or over in good health.

On this clonotype: A much more abundant neighbour one base away suggests this may be a read error. V gene TRBV27 combines with J gene TRBJ2-5, with 7 bases matching TRBD1. Germline V gene sequence: CDR1 MNHEY, CDR2 SMNVEV (reference sequence). The trim removed 8 bases at V and 11 bases at J, leaving 14 bases unmatched. The CDR3 consists of 13 residues. The CDR3 DNA is TGTGCCAGCGCACGACAGGGTGACAATGAGCAGTACTTC. This encodes CASARQGDNEQYF.

This clonotype was seen only a few times. A read error may be the cause here, since a much bigger clone is one base away. CDR3 sequence: CSARNPTPYEQYF. CDR3 sequence (DNA): TGCAGTGCTAGAAACCCTACTCCCTACGAGCAGTACTTC. The gene calls are TRBV20-1 and TRBJ2-7; the D is unclear. CDR1 is DFQATT, CDR2 SNEGSKA, per germline (reference sequence). The V and J ends lost 2 bases and 2 bases respectively, with 10 bases between them. The CDR3 contains 13 residues.

The V and J genes are TRBV20-1 and TRBJ1-2; 8 nucleotides line up with TRBD1. The CDR3 consists of 15 residues. The germline gives CDR1 DFQATT, CDR2 SNEGSKA (reference sequence). With 3 bases clipped from V and 5 bases from J, the junction kept 11 bases outside the gene matches. In nucleotides, the CDR3 is TGCAGTGCTAGGGCTCCGGCAGGGGGCCCTTATGGCTACACCTTC. Translating it yields CSARAPAGGPYGYTF.

This clonotype was counted ten times or more. This sequence joins TRBV12-3 or TRBV12-4 and TRBJ2-3; D is unclear. The length of the CDR3 is 15 residues. Trimming pared 3 bases from V and 0 bases from J, leaving 10 bases between. The CDR3 DNA sequence: TGTGCCAGCAGTTTTAGAACGGATAGCACAGATACGCAGTATTTT. It encodes CASSFRTDSTDTQYF.

This chain joins TRBV2 and TRBJ2-1; D is ambiguous. V lost 7 bases and J lost 1, with 11 bases in between. The germline gives CDR1 SNHLY, CDR2 FYNNEI. The CDR3 spans 14 residues. The DNA for the CDR3 is TGTGCCAGCAAAGGTCTAACTTCCTACAATGAGCAGTTCTTC. This sequence encodes CASKGLTSYNEQFF.

This clonotype has a count of ten or more. The chain employs TRBV6-5 and TRBJ2-6; D unclear. V was clipped by 5 bases and J by 0 bases, with 11 bases between them. Germline values: CDR1 MNHEY, CDR2 SVGAGI. The CDR3 contains 16 residues. Written as DNA, the CDR3 is TGTGCCAGCAGTAACCTACAGCCCTCTGGGGCCAACGTCCTGACTTTC. Protein sequence: CASSNLQPSGANVLTF.

In its sample, this clonotype was seen a few times. Here the CDR3 reads CASSQAWTGGFTEAFF. For the CDR3, the DNA is TGCGCCAGCAGCCAAGCGTGGACAGGGGGATTCACTGAAGCTTTCTTT. The V gene is TRBV4-3, the J gene TRBJ1-1; 10 bases align to TRBD1. Germline V CDR1 and CDR2: LGHNA, YSLEER. The trim removed 1 base at V and 4 bases at J, leaving 6 bases unmatched. This CDR3 is 16 amino acids long.

This clonotype was found many times. The chain combines TRBV27 with TRBJ2-1; D not resolved. This CDR3 contains 14 residues. The V gene's germline CDR1 is MNHEY and CDR2 SMNVEV (reference sequence). Trimming stripped 5 bases from V and 7 bases from J, with 15 bases between. CDR3 residues: CASSPTPKGNEQFF. DNA for the CDR3: TGTGCCAGCAGTCCTACCCCCAAGGGTAATGAGCAGTTCTTC.

J is TRBJ1-5 and V is TRBV7-2, with 8 bases identical to TRBD1. CDR1 SGHTA and CDR2 FQGNSA come from the germline V gene. The CDR3 runs to 15 residues. The J segment lost 3 bases and the V segment lost 3 bases, leaving 4 bases of the junction unmatched. As DNA, the CDR3 is TGTGCCAGCAGCTTGACAGGGGTCTTCAATCAGCCCCAGCATTTT. It specifies CASSLTGVFNQPQHF. Full variable domain (missing parts from reference TRBV7-2 and TRBJ1-5): GAGVSQSPSNKVTEKGKDVELRCDPISGHTALYWYRQSLGQGLEFLIYFQGNSAPDKSGLPSDRFSAERTGGSVSTLTIQRTQQEDSAVYLCASSLTGVFNQPQHFGDGTRLSIL.

This clonotype showed up many times. This sequence joins TRBV15 and TRBJ1-5, with TRBD1 identical over 8 bases. Germline CDR1 is LNHNV and CDR2 is YYDKDF (reference sequence). V was clipped by 3 bases and J by 2 bases; unmatched bases: 3. The CDR3 has 15 residues. In nucleotides, the CDR3 is TGTGCCACCAGCAGGGACAGGGAGGGCAATCAGCCCCAGCATTTT. Translated: CATSRDREGNQPQHF. The full variable domain, rest sourced from reference TRBV15 and TRBJ1-5, is DAMVIQNPRYQVTQFGKPVTLSCSQTLNHNVMYWYQQKSSQAPKLLFHYYDKDFNNEADTPDNFQSRRPNTSFCFLDIRSPGLGDTAMYLCATSRDREGNQPQHFGDGTRLSIL.

This chain uses TRBV7-2 with TRBJ2-1; D remains unclear. CDR3 length: 13 residues. The V end was cut by 1 base, the J end by 12 bases, with 13 bases between. Germline assignment: CDR1 SGHTA and CDR2 FQGNSA. The CDR3: CASSLGPPDGQFF. The CDR3 bases are TGTGCCAGCAGCTTAGGGCCGCCCGATGGGCAGTTCTTC.

There are many counts of this clonotype. The chain uses TRBV12-3 or TRBV12-4 and TRBJ2-3; maybe TRBD2 (6 bases). Trimming cost V 1 base and J 1 base, with 12 bases left between them. This CDR3 contains 16 residues. CDR3 loop: CASSLGPSGRTDTQYF. In DNA form, the CDR3 reads TGTGCCAGCAGTTTAGGGCCCAGCGGGCGCACAGATACGCAGTATTTT.

There are many counts of this clonotype. For the CDR3, the DNA is TGTGCCAGCAGCCCGAGAATAGGTCGGGACTATGGCTACACCTTC. This sequence encodes CASSPRIGRDYGYTF. The chain links TRBV7-6 to TRBJ1-2; no reliable D call. The V gene's germline CDR1 is SGHVS and CDR2 FNYEAQ. The CDR3 has 15 residues. Trimming took off 5 bases at V and 3 bases at J, with 16 bases between the two ends.

This clonotype came up many times. The J gene is TRBJ2-5, the V gene TRBV27; no clear D. Trimming removed 0 bases from V and 7 bases from J, with 15 bases in between. CDR1 and CDR2 (germline): MNHEY, SMNVEV (reference sequence). There are 15 residues in the CDR3. The CDR3 reads CASSLSPPLVGTQYF. The CDR3 bases are TGTGCCAGCAGTTTATCGCCCCCCCTCGTGGGGACCCAGTACTTC.

This chain uses TRBV9 with TRBJ1-2; D is undetermined. The CDR3 covers 12 residues. V was cut by 4 bases and J by 7 bases, with 11 bases left in between. CDR1 and CDR2 from the germline V gene are SGDLS and YYNGEE. DNA for the CDR3: TGTGCCAGCAGCCCCCAGCCCCTTGGCTACACCTTC. It yields the protein CASSPQPLGYTF.

The chain links TRBV14 to TRBJ2-5; 11 positions match TRBD1. The tail of the sequence fits TRBJ2-4 better, so the J call may be wrong. Per germline, CDR1 SGHDN and CDR2 FVKESK. CDR3 size: 15 residues. The CDR3 reads CASSQKRTGGSIQYF. The CDR3 DNA is TGTGCCAGCAGCCAAAAAAGGACAGGGGGCAGCATTCAGTACTTC.

This clonotype showed up just a few times. This rearrangement joins TRBV5-5 to TRBJ1-6, with D hard to call. Germline V lookup: CDR1 SGHKS, CDR2 YYEKEE (reference sequence). The CDR3 consists of 16 residues. V was cut by 4 bases and J by 7 bases, with 18 bases left in between. The CDR3 reads CASSNHLAVRNSPLHF. CDR3 sequence (DNA): TGTGCCAGCAGCAATCACTTGGCAGTCAGGAATTCACCCCTCCACTTT.

This clonotype was seen many times. The chain has TRBV7-2 and TRBJ2-7; TRBD2 might be the D (6 bases). CDR3 length: 15 residues. Germline V CDR1 and CDR2: SGHTA, FQGNSA. Trimming shortened V by 5 bases and J by 3 bases, and 17 bases separated the two germline ends. CDR3 protein: CASSPKLGGNYEQYF. The CDR3 DNA reads TGTGCCAGCAGCCCAAAGTTGGGGGGTAACTACGAGCAGTACTTC.

With regard to this clonotype: A much larger clone lies a single base off, so this may be a read error. The chain is built from TRBV20-1 and TRBJ2-7; D may be TRBD2 (6 bases). This CDR3 has 14 residues. V lost 3 bases to trimming and J lost 7 bases, with 19 bases between them. CDR1 is DFQATT and CDR2 is SNEGSKA in the germline V gene (reference sequence). The CDR3 reads CSASPGGRRDEQYF. CDR3 coding DNA: TGCAGTGCTAGTCCCGGCGGCCGGAGGGATGAGCAGTACTTC.

This clonotype was counted many times. The chain recombines TRBV20-1 with TRBJ2-5; weak D call: TRBD2 (6 bases). The V end was cut by 6 bases, the J end by 5 bases, with 19 bases between. Germline CDR1 reads DFQATT; CDR2 reads SNEGSKA (reference sequence). The CDR3 length is 14 residues. The CDR3 DNA reads as TGCAGTGCCTCCCCCGGGGCGGAGGGGGAGACCCAGTACTTC. Protein product: CSASPGAEGETQYF.